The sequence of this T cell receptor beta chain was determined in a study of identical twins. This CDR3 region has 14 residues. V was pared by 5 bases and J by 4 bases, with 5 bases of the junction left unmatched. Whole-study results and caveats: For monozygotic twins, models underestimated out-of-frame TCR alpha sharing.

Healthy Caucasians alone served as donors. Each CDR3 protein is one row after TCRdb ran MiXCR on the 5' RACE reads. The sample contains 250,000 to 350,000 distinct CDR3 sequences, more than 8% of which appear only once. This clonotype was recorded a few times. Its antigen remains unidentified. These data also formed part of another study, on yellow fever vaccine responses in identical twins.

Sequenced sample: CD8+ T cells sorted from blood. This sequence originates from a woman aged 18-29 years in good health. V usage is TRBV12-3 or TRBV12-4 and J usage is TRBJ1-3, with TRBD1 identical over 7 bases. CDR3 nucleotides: TGTGCCAGCAGTGACCGGGACAGAGGAAACACCATATATTTT. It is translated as CASSDRDRGNTIYF.